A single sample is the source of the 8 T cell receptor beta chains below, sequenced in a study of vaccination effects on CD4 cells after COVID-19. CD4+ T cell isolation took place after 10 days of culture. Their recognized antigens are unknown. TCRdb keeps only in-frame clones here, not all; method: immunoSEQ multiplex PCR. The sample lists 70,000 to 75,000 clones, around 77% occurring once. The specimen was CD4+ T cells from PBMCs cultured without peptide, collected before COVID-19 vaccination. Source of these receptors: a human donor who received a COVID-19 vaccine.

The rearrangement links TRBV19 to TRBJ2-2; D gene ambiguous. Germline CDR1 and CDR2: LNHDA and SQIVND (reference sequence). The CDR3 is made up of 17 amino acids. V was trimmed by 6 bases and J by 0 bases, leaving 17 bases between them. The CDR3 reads CASSSRPASANTGELFF. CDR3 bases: TGTGCCAGTAGCAGCCGACCAGCGTCAGCGAACACCGGGGAGCTGTTTTTT.

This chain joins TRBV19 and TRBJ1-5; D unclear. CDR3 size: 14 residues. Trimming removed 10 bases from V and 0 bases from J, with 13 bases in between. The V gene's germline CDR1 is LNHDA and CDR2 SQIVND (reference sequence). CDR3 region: CATEGRVSNQPQHF. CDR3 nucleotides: TGTGCCACCGAAGGGAGGGTTAGCAATCAGCCCCAGCATTTT.

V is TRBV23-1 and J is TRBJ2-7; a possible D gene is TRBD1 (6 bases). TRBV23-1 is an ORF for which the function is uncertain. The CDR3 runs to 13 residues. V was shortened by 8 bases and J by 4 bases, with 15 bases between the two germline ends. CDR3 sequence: CASGSGTRYEQYV. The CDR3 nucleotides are TGCGCCAGCGGATCCGGGACAAGATACGAGCAGTACGTC.

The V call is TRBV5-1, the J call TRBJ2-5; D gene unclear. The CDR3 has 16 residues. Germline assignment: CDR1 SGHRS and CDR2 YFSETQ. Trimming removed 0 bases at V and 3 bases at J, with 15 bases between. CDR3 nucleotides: TGCGCCAGCAGCTTGGACCGGTCAGGAACCGAAGAGACCCAGTACTTC. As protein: CASSLDRSGTEETQYF.

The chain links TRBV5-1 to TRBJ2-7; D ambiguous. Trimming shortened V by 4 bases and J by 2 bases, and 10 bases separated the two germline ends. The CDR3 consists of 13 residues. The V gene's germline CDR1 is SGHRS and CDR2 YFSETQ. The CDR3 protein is CASSLAPAYEQYV. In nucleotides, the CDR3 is TGCGCCAGCAGCCTCGCCCCTGCCTACGAGCAGTACGTC.

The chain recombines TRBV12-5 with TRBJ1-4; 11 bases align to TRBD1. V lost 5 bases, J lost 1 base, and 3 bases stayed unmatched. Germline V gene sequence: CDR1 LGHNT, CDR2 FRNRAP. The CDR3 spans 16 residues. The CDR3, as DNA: TGTGCTAGTGGTACCGGGACAGGGGGAACTAATGAAAAACTGTTTTTT. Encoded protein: CASGTGTGGTNEKLFF. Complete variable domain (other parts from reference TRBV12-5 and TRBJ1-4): DARVTQTPRHKVTEMGQEVTMRCQPILGHNTVFWYRQTMMQGLELLAYFRNRAPLDDSGMPKDRFSAEMPDATLATLKIQPSEPRDSAVYFCASGTGTGGTNEKLFFGSGTQLSVL.

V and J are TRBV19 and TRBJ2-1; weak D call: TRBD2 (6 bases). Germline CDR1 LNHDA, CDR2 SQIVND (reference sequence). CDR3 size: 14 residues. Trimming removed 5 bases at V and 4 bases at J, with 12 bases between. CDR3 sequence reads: CASSSSRGYNEQFF. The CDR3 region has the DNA TGTGCCAGTAGTTCCTCCCGGGGGTACAATGAGCAGTTCTTC.

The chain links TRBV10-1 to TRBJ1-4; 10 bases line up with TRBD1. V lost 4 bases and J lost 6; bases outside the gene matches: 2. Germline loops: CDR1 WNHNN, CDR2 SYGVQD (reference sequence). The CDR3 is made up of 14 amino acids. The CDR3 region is CASSAGTGDEKLFF. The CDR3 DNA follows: TGCGCCAGCAGTGCGGGGACAGGGGATGAAAAACTGTTTTTT.